These 6 T cell receptor beta chains originate from one sample sequenced in a study of blood T cell repertoires in COVID-19. Profiled with immunoSEQ multiplex PCR; TCRdb holds only in-frame clones, not every one. The data show hundreds of thousands of clones, roughly 84% seen once. Source material: PBMCs or T cells enriched from blood (not recorded which). These TCRs come from a woman under 30 who had been exposed to COVID-19.

This clone was observed once. The genes are TRBV12-3 or TRBV12-4 and TRBJ1-1; unclear D gene. V was shortened by 1 base and J by 5 bases, with 8 bases between the two germline ends. The CDR3 runs 13 residues. As DNA, the CDR3 is TGTGCCAGCAGTTTAGGGGAGGTTACTGAAGCTTTCTTT. Translating it yields CASSLGEVTEAFF.

V is TRBV9 and J is TRBJ2-3, with D unclear. V gave up 4 bases and J gave up 4 bases, with 13 bases separating them. The CDR3 length is 14 residues. Germline CDR1 is SGDLS and CDR2 is YYNGEE. The CDR3 region has the DNA TGTGCCAGCAGCAGTCGTACTGAGGCAGATACGCAGTATTTT. As protein: CASSSRTEADTQYF.

V is TRBV25-1 and J is TRBJ2-7; D is perhaps TRBD1 (5 bases). Germline V CDR1 and CDR2: MGHDK, SYGVNS. The germline V and J ends were trimmed by 4 bases and 2 bases, with 9 bases remaining between them. The CDR3 is 13 amino acids. CDR3 residues: CASSGQGPYEQYF. In nucleotides, the CDR3 is TGTGCCAGCAGTGGGCAGGGCCCCTACGAGCAGTACTTC.

The genes are TRBV6-5 and TRBJ2-5, with D maybe TRBD1 (6 bases). The CDR3 covers 14 residues. V gave up 6 bases and J gave up 5 bases, with 16 bases separating them. Germline V gene data show CDR1 as MNHEY and CDR2 as SVGAGI. The CDR3 spells CASSQEDRGETQYF. For the CDR3, the DNA is TGTGCCAGCAGCCAGGAAGATAGGGGGGAGACCCAGTACTTC.

This chain uses TRBV3-1 (or the pseudogene TRBV3-2) with TRBJ2-3; 15 positions match TRBD2. V shed 1 base, J shed 5 bases, and the junction held 7 bases outside the gene matches. Looked up from germline, CDR1 is LGHDT and CDR2 is YNNKEL (reference sequence). This CDR3 is 18 amino acids long. The CDR3 DNA reads TGTGCCAGCAGCCAAGCCGGACTAGCGGGAGGGCCTATAGATACGCAGTATTTT. It is translated as CASSQAGLAGGPIDTQYF.

The chain uses TRBV5-8 and TRBJ1-1; 10 nucleotides match TRBD1. The ends lost 4 bases at V and 0 bases at J; junction bases unmatched: 6. There are 16 residues in the CDR3. Germline CDR1 and CDR2: SGHTS and YDEGEE. The CDR3 reads CASSTRDRGLNTEAFF. The CDR3 nucleotides read TGTGCCAGCAGCACCCGGGACAGGGGACTGAACACTGAAGCTTTCTTT.